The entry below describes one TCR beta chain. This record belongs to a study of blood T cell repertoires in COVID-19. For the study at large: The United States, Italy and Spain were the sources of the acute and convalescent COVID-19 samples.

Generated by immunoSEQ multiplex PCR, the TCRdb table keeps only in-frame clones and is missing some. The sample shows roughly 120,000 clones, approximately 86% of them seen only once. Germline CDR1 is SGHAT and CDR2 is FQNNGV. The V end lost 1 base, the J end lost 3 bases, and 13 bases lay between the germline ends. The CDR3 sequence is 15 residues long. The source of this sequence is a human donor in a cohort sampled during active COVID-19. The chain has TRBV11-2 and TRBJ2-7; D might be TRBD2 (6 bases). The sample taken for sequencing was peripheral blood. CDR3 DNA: TGTGCCAGCAGCTTAGGGGACTGGTCCAACTACGAGCAGTACTTC. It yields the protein CASSLGDWSNYEQYF.